Listed below are T cell receptor beta chains from one sample, sequenced in a study of beta chain features in type 1 diabetes. Here immunoSEQ multiplex PCR was the method, and the copy in TCRdb shows in-frame clones only, minus some. The sample shows under 400,000 clones, 10% to 15% of them seen only once. Sequenced: naive CD4+ T cells from blood. The receptors were sampled from a woman under 30 with type 1 diabetes. Both conserved end residues are part of each CDR3. A D gene is named only where the DNA matches it firmly. The listing skips clone size in some rows; elsewhere it reads once, few, many or a size class.

TRBJ1-1	TRBV7-3	-	-	CASSLDRNTEAFF	TGTGCCAGCAGCTTGGACAGGAACACTGAAGCTTTCTTT
TRBJ1-2	TRBV9	-	-	CASSVFPGLPYGYTF	TGTGCCAGCAGCGTTTTTCCGGGACTTCCCTATGGCTACACCTTC
TRBJ1-4	TRBV29-1	-	few	CSADRLGYEKLFF	TGCAGCGCCGACAGGCTGGGGTATGAAAAACTGTTTTTT
TRBJ1-2	TRBV2	-	few	CASSEAELTSKGYTF	TGTGCCAGCAGTGAAGCTGAGCTTACCTCTAAGGGCTACACCTTC
TRBJ2-2	TRBV7-2	TRBD1	-	CASSPGTGMAGELFF	TGTGCCAGCAGCCCCGGGACAGGGATGGCCGGGGAGCTGTTTTTT
TRBJ1-1	TRBV29-1	-	-	CSVGRQGFTEAFF	TGCAGCGTTGGTCGGCAGGGGTTTACTGAAGCTTTCTTT
TRBJ2-5	TRBV5-4	TRBD1	-	CASSWDRVFQETQYF	TGTGCCAGCAGCTGGGACAGGGTGTTCCAAGAGACCCAGTACTTC
TRBJ2-3	TRBV4-1	TRBD2	few	CASSQDLRKREIDTQYF	TGCGCCAGCAGCCAAGATCTTAGGAAGCGGGAGATAGATACGCAGTATTTT
TRBJ2-7	TRBV5-6	-	few	CASSQGTESSYEQYF	TGTGCCAGCAGCCAGGGGACGGAGAGCTCCTACGAGCAGTACTTC
TRBJ2-3	TRBV15	-	-	CATSRRRGTDTQYF	TGTGCCACCAGCAGGCGGAGGGGCACAGATACGCAGTATTTT
TRBJ2-6	TRBV5-1	TRBD1	-	CASSLGTGLPGANVLTF	TGCGCCAGCAGCTTGGGGACAGGGTTACCTGGGGCCAACGTCCTGACTTTC
TRBJ2-7	TRBV9	TRBD2	few	CASSGSSGYEQYF	TGTGCCAGCAGCGGATCTAGCGGGTACGAGCAGTACTTC
TRBJ2-1	TRBV27	-	-	CASSFPSGNEQFF	TGTGCCAGCAGTTTCCCCAGCGGAAATGAGCAGTTCTTC
TRBJ2-7	TRBV7-2	-	-	CASSLMGDEQYF	TGTGCCAGCAGCTTGATGGGCGACGAGCAGTACTTC
TRBJ2-1	TRBV7-2	-	-	CASTLGQSNEQFF	TGTGCCAGCACCCTCGGACAGAGCAATGAGCAGTTCTTC
TRBJ2-1	TRBV15	TRBD2	-	CATSSLRLAGVNEQFF	TGTGCCACCAGCAGTCTACGACTAGCGGGGGTCAATGAGCAGTTCTTC
TRBJ1-3	TRBV5-4	-	few	CASSSGDSGNTIYF	TGTGCCAGCAGTTCAGGGGACTCTGGAAACACCATATATTTT
TRBJ2-5	TRBV29-1	TRBD2	-	CSVGGSGRAQETQYF	TGCAGCGTGGGGGGTAGCGGGAGGGCCCAAGAGACCCAGTACTTC
TRBJ2-1	TRBV9	-	-	CASSVNSVRSYNEQFF	TGTGCCAGCAGCGTCAATAGCGTCCGCTCCTACAATGAGCAGTTCTTC
TRBJ1-5	TRBV28	-	few	CASNPRGFDQPQHF	TGTGCCAGCAACCCACGGGGGTTCGATCAGCCCCAGCATTTT
TRBJ2-7	TRBV5-4	TRBD2	-	CASSLFGLAGGVEYF	TGTGCCAGCAGCTTGTTTGGCCTAGCGGGAGGTGTAGAGTACTTC
TRBJ2-7	TRBV5-1	TRBD2	few	CASSLLAGGGYEQYF	TGCGCCAGCAGCTTGCTAGCGGGAGGTGGCTACGAGCAGTACTTC
TRBJ1-2	TRBV5-6	-	few	CASSLGSPYGYTF	TGTGCCAGCAGCTTGGGCAGTCCGTATGGCTACACCTTC
TRBJ2-1	TRBV7-3	TRBD2	few	CASSSGTSGILNEQFF	TGTGCCAGCAGCTCGGGGACTAGCGGGATTCTAAATGAGCAGTTCTTC
TRBJ1-4	TRBV7-8	-	once	CASSFSRSTNEKLFF	TGTGCCAGCAGCTTCTCGAGGTCAACTAATGAAAAACTGTTTTTT
TRBJ2-1	TRBV30	TRBD2	few	CAWSPGLYEQFF	TGTGCCTGGAGTCCGGGACTATATGAGCAGTTCTTC
TRBJ2-3	TRBV4-3	-	-	CASSEGGFGTDTQYF	TGCGCCAGCAGCGAGGGAGGTTTCGGCACAGATACGCAGTATTTT
TRBJ2-7	TRBV25-1	-	few	CASSHPGGRGHEQYF	TGTGCCAGCAGTCACCCCGGAGGCAGGGGCCACGAGCAGTACTTC
TRBJ2-1	TRBV4-3	TRBD2	-	CASSQDFTSGSVEQFF	TGCGCCAGCAGCCAAGATTTTACTAGCGGGTCCGTTGAGCAGTTCTTC
TRBJ2-7	TRBV30	-	few	CAWEGLNDSYEQYF	TGTGCCTGGGAGGGACTCAATGATTCCTACGAGCAGTACTTC
TRBJ2-5	TRBV19	-	-	CASSIVSGGVETQYF	TGTGCCAGTAGTATAGTTTCCGGAGGGGTGGAGACCCAGTACTTC
TRBJ2-2	TRBV5-1	-	-	CASSLLTSQGGELFF	TGCGCCAGCAGCCTCCTGACCAGCCAGGGCGGGGAGCTGTTTTTT
TRBJ1-4	TRBV11-3	-	few	CASSFSLQVNEKLFF	TGTGCCAGCAGCTTTAGTCTACAGGTTAATGAAAAACTGTTTTTT
TRBJ2-2	TRBV5-4	-	-	CASSGPGDLNTGELFF	TGTGCCAGCAGCGGCCCAGGGGACCTGAACACCGGGGAGCTGTTTTTT
TRBJ2-7	TRBV5-1	-	few	CASSLVFSGGVEQYF	TGCGCCAGCAGCTTGGTGTTTAGTGGCGGGGTTGAGCAGTACTTC
TRBJ2-1	TRBV19	-	-	CASSIDPRTAHGDEQFF	TGTGCCAGTAGTATAGACCCGAGGACCGCCCACGGGGATGAGCAGTTCTTC
TRBJ1-1	TRBV29-1	-	few	CSCSGGGQGGRNTEAFF	TGCAGTTGCAGCGGGGGGGGGCAGGGTGGGCGAAACACTGAAGCTTTCTTT
TRBJ2-7	TRBV20-1	TRBD1	few	CSCQGAGEQYF	TGCAGTTGTCAGGGGGCCGGCGAGCAGTACTTC
TRBJ2-5	TRBV4-3	-	few	CASSQERVPRETQYF	TGCGCCAGCAGCCAAGAACGGGTCCCGAGGGAGACCCAGTACTTC
TRBJ2-3	TRBV25-1	-	few	CASSQSTDTQYF	TGTGCCAGCAGCCAGAGCACAGATACGCAGTATTTT
TRBJ2-1	TRBV7-2	TRBD2	few	CASSSGLAGVNEQFF	TGTGCCAGCAGCTCGGGACTAGCGGGGGTCAATGAGCAGTTCTTC
TRBJ1-3	TRBV6-6	-	few	CASSLQGNTIYF	TGTGCCAGCAGTCTGCAGGGTAACACCATATATTTT
TRBJ2-5	TRBV5-4	TRBD2	-	CASASGGLKTQYF	TGTGCCAGCGCAAGCGGGGGATTGAAGACCCAGTACTTC
TRBJ2-1	TRBV4-3	-	-	CASSQGLRVGEQFF	TGCGCCAGCAGCCAAGGACTCAGGGTCGGTGAGCAGTTCTTC
TRBJ1-1	TRBV11-2	-	few	CASKFYYTAEAFF	TGTGCCAGCAAGTTTTATTACACCGCTGAAGCTTTCTTT
TRBJ1-1	TRBV5-1	-	few	CASRGEGMNTEAFF	TGCGCCAGCCGAGGTGAGGGAATGAACACTGAAGCTTTCTTT
TRBJ1-2	TRBV30	-	-	CAWSRPTGGINYGYTF	TGTGCCTGGAGTCGGCCTACTGGAGGGATTAACTATGGCTACACCTTC
TRBJ2-7	TRBV7-2	TRBD1	few	CASSVYNGQGRYEQYF	TGTGCCAGCAGCGTGTACAACGGACAGGGGCGATACGAGCAGTACTTC
TRBJ2-3	TRBV6-1	-	-	CASSEAYQVAGTDTQYF	TGTGCCAGCAGTGAAGCCTACCAGGTTGCTGGGACAGATACGCAGTATTTT
TRBJ2-7	TRBV27	-	few	CASSQSGLWAPEQYF	TGTGCCAGCAGCCAATCGGGACTCTGGGCGCCGGAGCAGTACTTC
TRBJ1-4	TRBV28	TRBD1	-	CASRSGQGASKLFF	TGTGCCAGCAGGTCCGGACAGGGGGCAAGTAAACTGTTTTTT
TRBJ2-7	TRBV7-2	-	-	CASSLVVLTGGHEQYF	TGTGCCAGCAGCTTAGTAGTATTGACAGGAGGCCACGAGCAGTACTTC
TRBJ2-3	TRBV29-1	-	few	CSVQASAYTQYF	TGCAGCGTTCAGGCTAGCGCATATACGCAGTATTTT
TRBJ2-5	TRBV29-1	-	few	CSVESRVETQYF	TGCAGCGTTGAGAGCAGGGTAGAGACCCAGTACTTC